What follows are 14 T cell receptor beta chains derived from one specimen sequenced in a study of shared clonotypes between healthy human individuals (dated by TCRdb to 2020 to 2022). Library generation was performed with the immunoSEQ multiplex PCR assay. Not all clones reach the TCRdb copy of this immuneACCESS table, which keeps in-frame sequences only. Checked studies attribute under half of the gap to unresolved V genes and leave the rest unexplained. For this sample there are about 530,000 clones; about 80% appear just once. Roughly an eighth of the sample is taken by the ten largest. The source material was PBMCs. Receptor source: a woman aged 40 to 50 in good health. Some clones in this sample may be carry-over from other donors' samples.

The rearrangement links TRBV11-3 to TRBJ2-1; 11 nucleotides align to TRBD2. The V gene end was trimmed by 3 bases and the J gene end by 8 bases; junction bases not matched to a gene: 6. Germline V gene data show CDR1 as SGHNT and CDR2 as YENEEA. CDR3 length: 15 residues. This chain's CDR3 is CASSFSGRVVDEQFF. As DNA, the CDR3 is TGTGCCAGCAGCTTTAGCGGGAGGGTTGTAGATGAGCAGTTCTTC. Full variable domain (outside the CDR3, taken from reference TRBV11-3 and TRBJ2-1): EAGVVQSPRYKIIEKKQPVAFWCNPISGHNTLYWYLQNLGQGPELLIRYENEEAVDDSQLPKDRFSAERLKGVDSTLKIQPAELGDSAVYLCASSFSGRVVDEQFFGPGTRLTVL.

V and J are TRBV30 and TRBJ1-1; 8 bases agree with TRBD1. CDR1 is GTSNPN and CDR2 is SVGIG in the germline V gene (reference sequence). The V and J ends lost 2 bases and 0 bases, in that order; junction bases with no gene match: 5. The CDR3 spans 15 residues. The CDR3 region is CAWSPGGHMNTEAFF. Here the CDR3 DNA reads TGTGCCTGGAGTCCAGGGGGCCACATGAACACTGAAGCTTTCTTT. Full variable domain (outside the CDR3, taken from reference TRBV30 and TRBJ1-1): SQTIHQWPATLVQPVGSPLSLECTVEGTSNPNLYWYRQAAGRGLQLLFYSVGIGQISSEVPQNLSASRPQDRQFILSSKKLLLSDSGFYLCAWSPGGHMNTEAFFGQGTRLTVV.

This clone showed up many times. The chain is built from TRBV7-8 and TRBJ2-1; D might be TRBD1 (5 bases). Between the trimmed V and J ends, which lost 5 bases and 7 bases, there was a span of 9 bases. The CDR3 spans 12 residues. CDR1 is SGHVS, CDR2 FQNEAQ, per germline. CDR3 residues: CASSPRQNEQFF. CDR3 DNA sequence: TGTGCCAGCAGCCCCCGACAGAATGAGCAGTTCTTC.

The genes are TRBV30 and TRBJ1-6; no clear D gene. Deletions cut 7 bases from V and 6 bases from J, with 13 bases between. CDR3 length: 13 amino acids. Germline CDR1 is GTSNPN and CDR2 is SVGIG (reference sequence). The CDR3 bases are TGTGCCTTCAGTAGATTTTTTAATTCACCCCTCCACTTT. It translates to CAFSRFFNSPLHF.

A remark on this clone: The junction departs from germline at one end; a sequencing error may be responsible. The chain carries TRBV5-4 and TRBJ2-7; maybe TRBD2 (5 bases). Germline CDR1 SGHNT, CDR2 YYREEE (reference sequence). The CDR3 is 14 amino acids. CDR3 loop: CASSLDASSNEQYF. CDR3 coding DNA: TGTGCCAGCAGCTTGGATGCTAGCTCCAACGAGCAGTACTTC.

This clone was picked up one time. A read error may explain this, as a much larger clone is one base away. The V and J genes are TRBV19 and TRBJ1-2; D is perhaps TRBD1 (6 bases). Germline assignment: CDR1 LNHDA and CDR2 SQIVND (reference sequence). The CDR3 consists of 14 residues. V was trimmed by 4 bases and J by 0 bases, leaving 9 bases between them. CDR3 sequence (DNA): TGTGCCAGTAGTACCCGGACAGCTAACTATGGCTACACCTTC. It encodes CASSTRTANYGYTF.

This rearrangement joins TRBV5-1 to TRBJ2-2; weak D call: TRBD2 (6 bases). Deletions cut 0 bases from V and 6 bases from J, with 15 bases between. CDR3 length equals 16 residues. Germline CDR1 reads SGHRS; CDR2 reads YFSETQ. CDR3 DNA: TGCGCCAGCAGCTTGGTGGGAGGCCTCGGGTCCGGGGAGCTGTTTTTT. Translating gives CASSLVGGLGSGELFF.

The V call is TRBV11-2, the J call TRBJ1-3; D not resolved. The germline V gene has CDR1 SGHAT and CDR2 FQNNGV. V was pared by 0 bases and J by 4 bases, with 10 bases between. The CDR3 runs 15 residues. The CDR3 DNA reads as TGTGCCAGCAGCTTAGATAACCCCGCGGGAAACACCATATATTTT. It translates to CASSLDNPAGNTIYF.

This rearrangement joins TRBV29-1 to TRBJ1-3; 9 bases match TRBD1. Trimming at V came to 4 bases and at J to 4 bases, leaving 5 bases not matched to a gene. The CDR3 covers 14 residues. Germline V gene data show CDR1 as SQVTM and CDR2 as ANQGSEA. CDR3 nucleotide sequence: TGCAGCGTTGGACAGGGGGTTCCCGGAAACACCATATATTTT. It encodes CSVGQGVPGNTIYF.

This clone was seen only once. The rearrangement joins TRBV7-2 to TRBJ2-7; D perhaps matches TRBD2 (6 bases). CDR3 length: 16 residues. Germline lookup yields CDR1 SGHTA and CDR2 FQGNSA. V lost 1 base and J lost 2, with 15 bases in between. CDR3 coding DNA: TGTGCCAGCAGCTTAGAGGGGAGGCGAGGTACCTACGAGCAGTACTTC. It is translated as CASSLEGRRGTYEQYF.

This clone was detected only a few times. The rearrangement links TRBV27 to TRBJ2-5; possibly TRBD1 for D (6 bases). CDR1 and CDR2 (germline): MNHEY, SMNVEV (reference sequence). This CDR3 has 14 residues. V lost 11 bases, J lost 7 bases, and 23 bases lay in between. CDR3 region: CASTSGGPGGTQYF. CDR3 coding DNA: TGTGCCTCTACGTCTGGGGGCCCCGGTGGGACCCAGTACTTC.

The sample holds a few counts of this clone. This chain links TRBV7-8 with TRBJ2-7, with TRBD1 matching over 8 bases. In germline, CDR1 is SGHVS, CDR2 FQNEAQ. V shed 4 bases, J shed 3 bases, and the junction held 11 bases outside the gene matches. This CDR3 contains 16 residues. This CDR3 reads CASSSQGAMGNYEQYF. In nucleotides, the CDR3 is TGTGCCAGCAGCTCCCAGGGGGCGATGGGGAACTACGAGCAGTACTTC.

On this clone: With only one base between it and a far larger clone, this is likely a read error. The chain is built from TRBV4-3 and TRBJ1-4, with 10 positions matching TRBD1. The germline V gene encodes CDR1 LGHNA and CDR2 YSLEER. The V gene end was trimmed by 2 bases and the J gene end by 8 bases; junction bases not matched to a gene: 8. CDR3 size: 16 residues. CDR3: CASSQYLGTGAEKLFF. The CDR3 region has the DNA TGCGCCAGCAGCCAATATCTTGGGACAGGGGCCGAAAAACTGTTTTTT.

The chain couples TRBV5-6 to TRBJ1-5; 10 nucleotides agree with TRBD1. This CDR3 comprises 14 residues. Germline V lookup: CDR1 SGHDT, CDR2 YYEEEE. Trimming removed 5 bases from V and 4 bases from J; junction bases left unmatched: 3. CDR3 DNA: TGTGCCAGCAGTCGACAGGGGGCAAATCAGCCCCAGCATTTT. Its translation is CASSRQGANQPQHF.